This T cell receptor beta chain was recovered during a study of T cell responses to AZD1222 COVID-19 vaccine. The junction had 7 bases not matched to a gene; V was cut back by 7 bases and J by 4 bases. CDR1 is LGHDT and CDR2 is YNNKEL in the germline V gene (reference sequence). This CDR3 contains 14 residues. Using immunoSEQ multiplex PCR, the repertoire was profiled, and TCRdb retains in-frame clones only, with some absent. The data show 90,000 to 130,000 clones, over 85% seen once. Comments on this clone: The antigen is undetermined.

Study-wide points: A mostly white British donor set with more females was recruited, and clonal diversity was possibly underestimated. Nearly half of spike-specific TCRs reportedly go after variant regions that carry no mutations. Only after the peak T cell response were repertoires sampled. There were vaccine-associated CD4 TCRs across spike, dominant at 160-218 and 743-854.

This chain uses TRBV3-1 (or the pseudogene TRBV3-2) with TRBJ1-3; 7 nucleotides agree with TRBD1. The TCR sequence derives from an adult in good health. Sequenced here: peripheral blood, sampled on day 0 of MenACWY control vaccination. The CDR3 nucleotides read TGTGCCAGCACCCTAGACAGGGTCGGAAACACCATATATTTT. Amino acids: CASTLDRVGNTIYF.